This TCR beta chain was retrieved from a study of molecular identifiers for immune sequencing clone quantification. Findings and limits, study-wide: Highly expanded clone sizes could be underestimated through barcode sharing by identical TCR molecules.

The sample holds a few counts of this clonotype. Its matching antigen is unknown. Library preparation followed earlier protocols using designated TCR primers. TCRdb passed the PCR reads through MiXCR, listing each CDR3 protein once. The sample records 490,000 or so distinct CDR3 sequences, roughly 25% being singletons. The CDR3 runs to 16 residues. Germline V gene data show CDR1 as GTSNPN and CDR2 as SVGIG (reference sequence). V lost 3 bases, J lost 0 bases, and 3 bases stayed unmatched. This sequence joins TRBV30 and TRBJ2-1; 12 nucleotides match TRBD2. The source is a human donor in good health. Some libraries in this study had Jurkat cell RNA spiked in. Sequenced: naive CD8+ T cells from blood, with Jurkat cell RNA spiked in. The subset denotes: FACS-sorted CD8+CD4-CCR7+CD45RA+ naive T cells. For the CDR3, the DNA is TGTGCCTGGAGGACTAGCGGGAGCAGCTCCTACAATGAGCAGTTCTTC. Translation: CAWRTSGSSSYNEQFF.